One sample yielded the 10 T cell receptor beta chains listed below, sequenced in a study of CD8+ T cells in alopecia areata. cDNA reverse transcribed from extracted RNA served as the sequencing template. Some clones are missing from TCRdb's copy, which holds only in-frame ones; the method was immunoSEQ multiplex PCR. The sample yields 190,000 or so clones, around 58% seen once. The sample's treatment: oral pan-JAK inhibitor, 5-10 mg twice daily. The sample here was CD8+ T cells sorted from blood, taken at week 24, from a patient treated with tofacitinib. The receptors stem from a human donor with alopecia areata.

In nucleotides, the CDR3 is TGCGCCAGCAGCCGTGAGACGGACAGGGACTCTTCCTACGAGCAGTACTTC. Amino acid sequence: CASSRETDRDSSYEQYF. V and J are TRBV4-1 and TRBJ2-7; 8 bases fit TRBD1. This CDR3 comprises 17 residues. The V gene's germline CDR1 is MGHRA and CDR2 YSYEKL. V was clipped by 4 bases and J by 1 base; unmatched bases: 12.

This chain connects TRBV27 to TRBJ1-5; 7 nucleotides agree with TRBD1. Germline assignment: CDR1 MNHEY and CDR2 SMNVEV (reference sequence). This CDR3 has 16 residues. The junction had 5 bases not matched to a gene; V was cut back by 3 bases and J by 0 bases. The CDR3, as DNA: TGTGCCAGCAGTTTGGAGGGGGCGGTTAGCAATCAGCCCCAGCATTTT. Its protein product is CASSLEGAVSNQPQHF.

CDR3 DNA: TGCGCCAGTTTACCGGGACAGGAGGCCTTTCCTTCCTACGAGCAGTACTTC. Residues: CASLPGQEAFPSYEQYF. The J gene is TRBJ2-7, the V gene TRBV5-1, with 8 bases matching TRBD1. Germline trimming cut 8 bases from V and 1 base from J; bases unmatched to any gene: 17. The CDR3 is 17 residues long. The germline gives CDR1 SGHRS, CDR2 YFSETQ.

This chain uses TRBV30 with TRBJ2-1; TRBD2 might be the D (5 bases). This CDR3 is 14 amino acids long. The V end lost 4 bases, the J end lost 0 bases, and 10 bases lay between the germline ends. The V gene's germline CDR1 is GTSNPN and CDR2 SVGIG (reference sequence). CDR3 region: CAWTSGTSYNEQFF. The CDR3 DNA is TGTGCCTGGACAAGCGGAACCTCCTACAATGAGCAGTTCTTC.

This clone was counted a few times. V usage is TRBV5-6 and J usage is TRBJ2-1; perhaps TRBD1 as D (6 bases). Per the germline V gene, CDR1 is SGHDT and CDR2 is YYEEEE. The CDR3 is 13 amino acids. V was trimmed by 4 bases and J by 7 bases, leaving 12 bases between them. In nucleotides, the CDR3 is TGTGCCAGCAGCCCCGGCCAGGGGAATGAGCAGTTCTTC. Its protein is CASSPGQGNEQFF.

The chain joins TRBV5-6 to TRBJ1-3; D is uncertain. Trimming pared 1 base from V and 0 bases from J, leaving 8 bases between. Germline CDR1 is SGHDT and CDR2 is YYEEEE. The CDR3 is 15 amino acids. CDR3 region: CASSLFGLSGNTIYF. The DNA for the CDR3 is TGTGCCAGCAGCTTGTTTGGCCTCTCTGGAAACACCATATATTTT.

The gene calls are TRBV6-6 and TRBJ2-7, with D perhaps assigned TRBD1 or TRBD2 (6 bases each). Trimming took off 5 bases at V and 3 bases at J, with 17 bases between the two ends. The CDR3 sequence is 15 residues long. Germline CDR1 is MNHNY and CDR2 is SVGAGI (reference sequence). The CDR3 region has the DNA TGTGCCAGCAGTATAAAGGGGGGCCAGGGCTACGAGCAGTACTTC. Encoded protein: CASSIKGGQGYEQYF.

This clone was counted between two and nine times. The gene calls are TRBV20-1 and TRBJ1-1; D is unresolved. The V and J ends lost 2 bases and 6 bases respectively, with 7 bases between them. The CDR3 totals 11 residues. Germline CDR1 reads DFQATT; CDR2 reads SNEGSKA (reference sequence). CDR3 residues: CSARLNSEAFF. The CDR3 coding sequence is TGCAGTGCTAGACTCAACTCTGAAGCTTTCTTT.

This clone was seen only a few times. This chain connects TRBV5-6 to TRBJ1-2, with D perhaps matching TRBD1 (5 bases). This CDR3 is 14 amino acids long. From germline, CDR1 is SGHDT and CDR2 YYEEEE. V was clipped by 2 bases and J by 7 bases, with 15 bases between them. The CDR3: CASSLGAGRSGYTF. CDR3 in DNA: TGTGCCAGCAGCTTAGGAGCAGGGCGGTCTGGCTACACCTTC.

The chain recombines TRBV19 with TRBJ1-1; TRBD1 might be the D (6 bases). Germline CDR1 reads LNHDA; CDR2 reads SQIVND (reference sequence). Trimming removed 6 bases from V and 13 bases from J, with 15 bases in between. There are 11 residues in the CDR3. Here the CDR3 reads CASRSGQLVFF. The CDR3, as DNA: TGTGCCAGTAGATCCGGACAGTTAGTTTTCTTT.